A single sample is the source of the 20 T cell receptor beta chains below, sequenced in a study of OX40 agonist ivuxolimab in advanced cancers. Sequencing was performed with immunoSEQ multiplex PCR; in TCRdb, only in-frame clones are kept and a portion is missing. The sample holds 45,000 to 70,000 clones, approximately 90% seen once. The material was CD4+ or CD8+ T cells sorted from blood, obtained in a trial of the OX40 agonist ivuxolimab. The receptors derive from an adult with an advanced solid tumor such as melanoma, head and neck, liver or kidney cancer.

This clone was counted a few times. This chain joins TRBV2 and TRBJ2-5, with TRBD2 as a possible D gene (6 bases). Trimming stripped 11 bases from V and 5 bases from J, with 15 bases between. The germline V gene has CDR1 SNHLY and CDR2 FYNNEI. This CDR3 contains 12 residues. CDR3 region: CARGGPGETQYF. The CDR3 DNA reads TGTGCCCGGGGAGGTCCCGGGGAGACCCAGTACTTC.

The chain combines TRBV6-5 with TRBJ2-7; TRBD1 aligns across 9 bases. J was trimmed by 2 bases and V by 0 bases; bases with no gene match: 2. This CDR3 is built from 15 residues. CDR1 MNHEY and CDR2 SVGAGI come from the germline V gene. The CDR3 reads CASSYSDRGAYEQYF. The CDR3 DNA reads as TGTGCCAGCAGTTACTCGGACAGGGGCGCCTACGAGCAGTACTTC.

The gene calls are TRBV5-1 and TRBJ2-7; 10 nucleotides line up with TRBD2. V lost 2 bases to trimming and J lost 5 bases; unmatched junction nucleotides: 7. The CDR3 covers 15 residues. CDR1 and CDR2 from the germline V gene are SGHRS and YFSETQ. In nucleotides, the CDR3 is TGCGCCAGCAGCTTTTCTAGCGGGAGTCGGGACGAGCAGTACTTC. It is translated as CASSFSSGSRDEQYF. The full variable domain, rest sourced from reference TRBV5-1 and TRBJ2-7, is KAGVTQTPRYLIKTRGQQVTLSCSPISGHRSVSWYQQTPGQGLQFLFEYFSETQRNKGNFPGRFSGRQFSNSRSEMNVSTLELGDSALYLCASSFSSGSRDEQYFGPGTRLTVT.

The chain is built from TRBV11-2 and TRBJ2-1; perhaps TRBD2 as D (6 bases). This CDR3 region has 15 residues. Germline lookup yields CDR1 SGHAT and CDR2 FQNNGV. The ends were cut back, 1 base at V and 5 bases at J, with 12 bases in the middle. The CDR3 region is CASSLALATHNEQFF. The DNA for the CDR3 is TGTGCCAGCAGCTTAGCCCTAGCGACTCACAATGAGCAGTTCTTC.

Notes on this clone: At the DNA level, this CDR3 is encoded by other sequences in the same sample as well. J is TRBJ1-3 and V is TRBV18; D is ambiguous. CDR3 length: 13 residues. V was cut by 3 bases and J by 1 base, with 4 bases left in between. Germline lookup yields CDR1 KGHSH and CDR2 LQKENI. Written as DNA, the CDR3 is TGTGCCAGCTCACCGGGTTCTGGAAACACCATATATTTT. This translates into CASSPGSGNTIYF.

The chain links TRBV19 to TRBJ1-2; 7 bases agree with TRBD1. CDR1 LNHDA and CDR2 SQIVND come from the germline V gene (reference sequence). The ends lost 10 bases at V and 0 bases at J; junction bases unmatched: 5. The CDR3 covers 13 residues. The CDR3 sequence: CATEDRPNYGYTF. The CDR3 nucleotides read TGTGCCACCGAGGACAGGCCTAACTATGGCTACACCTTC.

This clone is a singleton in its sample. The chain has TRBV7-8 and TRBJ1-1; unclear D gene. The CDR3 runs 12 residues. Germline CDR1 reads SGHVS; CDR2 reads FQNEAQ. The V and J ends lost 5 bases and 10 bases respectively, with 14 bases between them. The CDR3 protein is CASSVTPAGAFF. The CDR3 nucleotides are TGTGCCAGCAGCGTTACTCCCGCCGGAGCTTTCTTT.

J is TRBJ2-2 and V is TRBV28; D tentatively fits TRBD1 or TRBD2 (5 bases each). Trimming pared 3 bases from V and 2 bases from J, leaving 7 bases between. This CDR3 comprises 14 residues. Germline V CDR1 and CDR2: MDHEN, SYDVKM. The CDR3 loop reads CASSLGDNTGELFF. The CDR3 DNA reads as TGTGCCAGCAGTTTGGGGGATAACACCGGGGAGCTGTTTTTT.

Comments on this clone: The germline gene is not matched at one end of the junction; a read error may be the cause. CDR3 in DNA: TGTGCTAGCAGCTCCGGGACAGCTAGTGATACGCAGTATTTT. It codes for CASSSGTASDTQYF. The rearrangement joins TRBV7-7 to TRBJ2-3; 7 bases fit TRBD1. This CDR3 spans 14 amino acids. From germline, CDR1 is SSHAT and CDR2 FNYEAQ (reference sequence).

CDR3 amino acids: CASSFLGRVNTEAFF. The CDR3 nucleotides are TGCGCCAGCAGCTTTTTAGGACGTGTGAACACTGAAGCTTTCTTT. The J gene is TRBJ1-1, the V gene TRBV5-1; no definite D call. Germline CDR1 and CDR2: SGHRS and YFSETQ. Trimming stripped 2 bases from V and 0 bases from J, with 11 bases between. The CDR3 consists of 15 residues.

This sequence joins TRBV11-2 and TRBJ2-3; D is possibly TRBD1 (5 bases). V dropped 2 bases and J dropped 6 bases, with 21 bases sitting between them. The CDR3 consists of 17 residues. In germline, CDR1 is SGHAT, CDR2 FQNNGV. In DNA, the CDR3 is TGTGCCAGCAGCTTAATCGGCCGGACGGAAGGGGTGGATACGCAGTATTTT. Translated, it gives CASSLIGRTEGVDTQYF.

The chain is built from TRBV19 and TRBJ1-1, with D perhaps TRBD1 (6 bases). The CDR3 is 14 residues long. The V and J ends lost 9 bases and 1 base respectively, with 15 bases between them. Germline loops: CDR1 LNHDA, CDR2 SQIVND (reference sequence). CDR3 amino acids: CASKLTGTNTEAFF. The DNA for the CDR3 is TGTGCCAGCAAGCTTACAGGGACGAACACTGAAGCTTTCTTT.

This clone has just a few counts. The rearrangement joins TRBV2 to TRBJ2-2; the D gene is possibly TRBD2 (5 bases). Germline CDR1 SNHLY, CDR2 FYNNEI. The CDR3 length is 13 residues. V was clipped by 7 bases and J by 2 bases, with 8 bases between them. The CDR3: CASNEGNTGELFF. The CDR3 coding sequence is TGTGCCAGCAACGAGGGTAACACCGGGGAGCTGTTTTTT.

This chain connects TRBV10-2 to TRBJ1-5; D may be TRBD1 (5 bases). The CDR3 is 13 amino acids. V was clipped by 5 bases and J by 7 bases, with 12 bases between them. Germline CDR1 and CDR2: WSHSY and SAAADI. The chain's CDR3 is CASSKGLGQPQHF. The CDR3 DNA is TGCGCCAGCAGTAAGGGGCTTGGGCAGCCCCAGCATTTT.

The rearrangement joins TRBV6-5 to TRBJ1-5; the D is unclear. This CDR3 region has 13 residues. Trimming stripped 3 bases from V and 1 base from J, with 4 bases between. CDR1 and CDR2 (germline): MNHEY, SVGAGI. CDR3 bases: TGTGCCAGCAGTTATGGGAGCAATCAGCCCCAGCATTTT. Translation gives CASSYGSNQPQHF.

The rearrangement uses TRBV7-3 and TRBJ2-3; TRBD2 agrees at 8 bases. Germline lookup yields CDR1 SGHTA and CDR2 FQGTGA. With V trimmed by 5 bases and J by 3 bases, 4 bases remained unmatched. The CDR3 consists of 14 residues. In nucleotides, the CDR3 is TGTGCCAGCAGCCCGCGACTAGCGACAGATACGCAGTATTTT. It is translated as CASSPRLATDTQYF.

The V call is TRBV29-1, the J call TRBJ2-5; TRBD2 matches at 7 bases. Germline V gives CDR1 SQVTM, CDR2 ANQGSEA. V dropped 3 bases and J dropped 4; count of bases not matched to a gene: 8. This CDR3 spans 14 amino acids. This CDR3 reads CSVDRGGPSETQYF. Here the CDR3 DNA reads TGCAGCGTTGACCGGGGAGGGCCGTCAGAGACCCAGTACTTC. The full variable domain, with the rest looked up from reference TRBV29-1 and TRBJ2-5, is SAVISQKPSRDICQRGTSLTIQCQVDSQVTMMFWYRQQPGQSLTLIATANQGSEATYESGFVIDKFPISRPNLTFSTLTVSNMSPEDSSIYLCSVDRGGPSETQYFGPGTRLLVL.

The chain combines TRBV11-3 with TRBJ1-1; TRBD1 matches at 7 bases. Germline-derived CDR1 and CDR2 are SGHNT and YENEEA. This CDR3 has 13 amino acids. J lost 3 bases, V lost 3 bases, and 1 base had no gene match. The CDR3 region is CASSFDRDTEAFF. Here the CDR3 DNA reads TGTGCCAGCAGCTTCGACAGGGACACTGAAGCTTTCTTT.

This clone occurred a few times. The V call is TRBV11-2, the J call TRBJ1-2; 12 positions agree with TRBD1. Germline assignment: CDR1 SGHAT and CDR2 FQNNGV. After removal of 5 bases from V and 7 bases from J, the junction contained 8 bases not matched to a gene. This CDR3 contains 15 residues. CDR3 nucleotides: TGTGCCAGCAGCCCGGGACAGGGGGCGCTTCGTGGCTACACCTTC. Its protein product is CASSPGQGALRGYTF.

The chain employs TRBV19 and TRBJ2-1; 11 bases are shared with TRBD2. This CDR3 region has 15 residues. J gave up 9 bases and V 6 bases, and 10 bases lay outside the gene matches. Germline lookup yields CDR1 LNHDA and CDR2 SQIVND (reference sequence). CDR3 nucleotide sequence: TGTGCCAGTAGAAACCCGGGACTAGCGGATGTTGAGCAGTTCTTC. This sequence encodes CASRNPGLADVEQFF.